This passage covers 10 T cell receptor beta chains from one sample sequenced in a study of T cells in Graves' hyperthyroidism and ophthalmopathy. Amplification of TCR beta CDR3 regions was performed using RNA transcripts as template. With the HTBI primer set, the TCR CDR3 went through a first round of RT-PCR. TCRdb re-called the multiplex PCR reads with MiXCR, one entry per CDR3 protein. The sample yields roughly 360,000 distinct CDR3 sequences, approximately 13% seen once. The sequenced material came from blood. These receptors came from a man aged 25 to 40 with Graves' hyperthyroidism that later progressed to Graves' ophthalmopathy.

This clonotype was recorded at least ten times. This rearrangement joins TRBV28 to TRBJ1-6; D gene uncertain. This CDR3 is built from 15 residues. Germline V CDR1 and CDR2: MDHEN, SYDVKM. The germline V and J ends were trimmed by 5 bases and 8 bases, with 16 bases remaining between them. The CDR3 here is CASSLGPRRDSPLHF. DNA of the CDR3: TGTGCCAGCAGTCTGGGCCCAAGACGGGATTCACCCCTCCACTTT.

This clonotype has a count of ten or more. V and J are TRBV11-2 and TRBJ2-1; maybe TRBD1 (5 bases). The CDR3 spans 12 residues. Germline CDR1 SGHAT, CDR2 FQNNGV. Trimming cost V 5 bases and J 7 bases, with 9 bases left between them. The CDR3 region has the DNA TGTGCCAGCAGCCCAGGGTTTAATGAGCAGTTCTTC. Encoded protein: CASSPGFNEQFF.

The table lists this clonotype with many counts. This chain joins TRBV2 and TRBJ1-4, with TRBD1 identical over 7 bases. The germline V gene has CDR1 SNHLY and CDR2 FYNNEI. The CDR3 consists of 15 residues. Unmatched junction bases numbered 4, after V lost 6 bases and J lost 0 bases. CDR3: CASRGGQATNEKLFF. The CDR3 DNA follows: TGTGCCAGCAGGGGAGGACAGGCAACTAATGAAAAACTGTTTTTT.

Ten or more counts support this clonotype. CDR3 amino acids: CAGEGQGWTEAFF. The CDR3, as DNA: TGTGCCGGGGAAGGGCAGGGTTGGACTGAAGCTTTCTTT. This chain links TRBV30 with TRBJ1-1; D may be TRBD1 (5 bases). V lost 8 bases to trimming and J lost 5 bases, with 18 bases between them. The V gene's germline CDR1 is GTSNPN and CDR2 SVGIG (reference sequence). This CDR3 is built from 13 residues.

This clonotype was seen at least ten times. The chain couples TRBV12-3 or TRBV12-4 to TRBJ2-7; D remains ambiguous. This CDR3 spans 11 amino acids. V was trimmed by 2 bases and J by 5 bases, leaving 4 bases between them. For the CDR3, the DNA is TGTGCCAGCAGTTTAAGGGACGAGCAGTACTTC. Its protein is CASSLRDEQYF.

This clonotype has a handful of counts. This sequence joins TRBV9 and TRBJ1-3, with TRBD1 matching over 7 bases. CDR1 is SGDLS and CDR2 is YYNGEE in the germline V gene. The CDR3 loop spans 16 amino acids. V shed 4 bases, J shed 0 bases, and the junction held 7 bases outside the gene matches. CDR3 loop: CASSPSRDSSGNTIYF. The CDR3 DNA follows: TGTGCCAGCAGCCCTAGCCGGGACAGCTCTGGAAACACCATATATTTT.

The chain combines TRBV5-5 with TRBJ1-6, with TRBD1 matching 10 bases. CDR3 length: 14 amino acids. V dropped 3 bases and J dropped 8; count of bases not matched to a gene: 2. CDR1 and CDR2 from the germline V gene are SGHKS and YYEKEE (reference sequence). The DNA for the CDR3 is TGTGCCAGCAGCTCGACAGGGGGCTATTCACCCCTCCACTTT. It translates to CASSSTGGYSPLHF.

The chain couples TRBV29-1 to TRBJ2-7, with a weak D call TRBD1 (6 bases). V lost 0 bases and J 0 bases, leaving 9 bases between the germline ends. The CDR3 sequence is 14 residues long. Germline assignment: CDR1 SQVTM and CDR2 ANQGSEA. CDR3 residues: CSVEDQDSSYEQYF. The DNA for the CDR3 is TGCAGCGTTGAAGATCAGGACAGCTCCTACGAGCAGTACTTC.

The rearrangement joins TRBV30 to TRBJ1-5; 10 bases match TRBD1. The CDR3 spans 15 residues. The germline gives CDR1 GTSNPN, CDR2 SVGIG (reference sequence). Trimming at V came to 4 bases and at J to 7 bases, leaving 10 bases not matched to a gene. DNA of the CDR3: TGTGCCTGGAACCCTCCGGGACAGGGGCACCAGCCCCAGCATTTT. Residues: CAWNPPGQGHQPQHF.

V is TRBV2 and J is TRBJ1-4; 9 nucleotides line up with TRBD1. There are 17 residues in the CDR3. Trimming removed 5 bases from V and 4 bases from J; junction bases left unmatched: 11. Germline V gene lookup returns CDR1 SNHLY and CDR2 FYNNEI. The CDR3 loop reads CASSYGTGNRVNEKLFF. The CDR3 DNA sequence: TGTGCCAGCAGTTATGGGACAGGGAATAGGGTTAATGAAAAACTGTTTTTT. The whole variable domain, filled in from reference TRBV2 and TRBJ1-4, reads EPEVTQTPSHQVTQMGQEVILRCVPISNHLYFYWYRQILGQKVEFLVSFYNNEISEKSEIFDDQFSVERPDGSNFTLKIRSTKLEDSAMYFCASSYGTGNRVNEKLFFGSGTQLSVL.